Sequencing of this T cell receptor (beta chain) was carried out in a study of T-cell reconstitution after alpha-beta-depleted transplantation in children. This clonotype appeared many times. For TCRbeta, the library was prepared with unique molecular identifiers. MiXCR was run by TCRdb on the PCR reads, yielding one entry per CDR3 protein. The sample consists of about 610,000 distinct CDR3 sequences, approximately 10% of them appearing once. The sequence derives from a human donor who donated a stem cell graft to a child with acute myeloid leukemia. Material: PBMCs from the stem cell graft donor, obtained from the stem cell graft.

This CDR3 reads CASSRGGSGRTYEQYF. As DNA, the CDR3 is TGTGCCAGCAGCCGGGGGGGGAGCGGGAGGACCTACGAGCAGTACTTC. This chain joins TRBV6-5 and TRBJ2-7, with TRBD2 matching 9 bases. Germline CDR1 is MNHEY and CDR2 is SVGAGI. V lost 6 bases to trimming and J lost 2 bases; unmatched junction nucleotides: 11. This CDR3 spans 16 amino acids.